This T cell receptor beta chain was observed in a study of coeliac disease. Assay: immunoSEQ multiplex PCR; the TCRdb copy retains only in-frame clones and omits some. Here the sample spans 6,700 or so clones, approximately 74% being singletons. Regarding this clone: What it recognizes is unknown.

Study-wide findings and caveats: Lower clonality than controls marked TRB and TRG repertoires from active celiac intraepithelial and lamina propria samples. Of coeliac lamina propria samples, about 55% of the 18 held published gliadin-specific TRB sequences, versus 1 of 6 controls. Intraepithelial and lamina propria fractions were not highly pure, so cross-contamination was possible.

Germline-derived CDR1 and CDR2 are MNHNS and SASEGT. The CDR3 contains 14 residues. The ends were cut back, 4 bases at V and 8 bases at J, with 14 bases in the middle. Source material: lamina propria lymphocytes from the gut. V usage is TRBV6-1 and J usage is TRBJ1-4; D is possibly TRBD1 (6 bases). This clonotype was obtained from a woman between 18 and 30 years old with active celiac disease. The CDR3 sequence is CASSGPRTGEKLFF. CDR3 in DNA: TGTGCCAGCAGTGGTCCCCGAACAGGGGAAAAACTGTTTTTT.